The 17 T cell receptor beta chains below all came from one sample that was sequenced in a study of beta chain features in type 1 diabetes. The whole isolated RNA underwent reverse transcription, so sequencing captured expressed TCRB transcripts. Data came from immunoSEQ multiplex PCR; TCRdb stores just in-frame clones and leaves some out. The table shows about 42,000 clones, with 50% occurring only once. Material for sequencing was stem cell memory CD4+ T cells from blood. The receptors derive from a woman aged 25 to 39 in good health.

The chain uses TRBV15 and TRBJ2-1; 10 bases fit TRBD2. The V segment lost 0 bases and the J segment 7 bases; nucleotides outside the gene matches: 12. Germline CDR1 is LNHNV and CDR2 is YYDKDF (reference sequence). The CDR3 contains 18 residues. The CDR3 DNA is TGTGCCACCAGCAGAGATCGAGGACTAGCGGCCATTGAGAATGAGCAGTTCTTC. Translating it yields CATSRDRGLAAIENEQFF.

CDR3 nucleotides: TGTGCCAGCAGCGCCGGTCATATGAAGGGAGGGGGTGAGCAGTTCTTC. Protein product: CASSAGHMKGGGEQFF. The chain combines TRBV9 with TRBJ2-1; tentative D call: TRBD2 (7 bases). Trimming took off 3 bases at V and 9 bases at J, with 22 bases between the two ends. Germline-derived CDR1 and CDR2 are SGDLS and YYNGEE. The CDR3 consists of 16 residues.

This clone was seen a few times. The gene calls are TRBV7-2 and TRBJ1-5; 8 bases fit TRBD1. This CDR3 region has 16 residues. The junction had 10 bases not matched to a gene; V was cut back by 6 bases and J by 3 bases. Germline V lookup: CDR1 SGHTA, CDR2 FQGNSA. The CDR3 sequence: CASRPKGQGFNQPQHF. The CDR3 DNA sequence: TGTGCCAGCAGACCAAAAGGACAGGGATTCAATCAGCCCCAGCATTTT.

The J gene is TRBJ1-1, the V gene TRBV6-5, with D hard to call. With 6 bases removed from V and 3 bases from J, the gap between germline ends came to 17 bases. The CDR3 sequence is 15 residues long. The V gene's germline CDR1 is MNHEY and CDR2 SVGAGI. The CDR3 spells CASRDSHGTYTEAFF. The DNA of the CDR3 is TGTGCCAGCAGAGACTCACACGGCACCTACACTGAAGCTTTCTTT.

V gene TRBV6-1 combines with J gene TRBJ1-1; 8 bases map to TRBD1. The CDR3 is 14 amino acids. CDR1 is MNHNS, CDR2 SASEGT, per germline. J was trimmed by 6 bases and V by 3 bases; bases with no gene match: 6. CDR3 sequence: CASSDRTGRAEAFF. CDR3 DNA sequence: TGTGCCAGCAGTGATCGGACAGGGAGGGCTGAAGCTTTCTTT.

A single count supports this clone. V gene TRBV15 combines with J gene TRBJ2-3; TRBD1 matches at 9 bases. Losses at the gene ends were 3 bases for V and 0 bases for J; bases not matched to a gene: 7. In germline, CDR1 is LNHNV, CDR2 YYDKDF (reference sequence). This CDR3 is 17 amino acids long. This CDR3 is CATSRGNRGHSTDTQYF. The DNA of the CDR3 is TGTGCCACCAGCAGGGGGAACAGGGGGCATAGCACAGATACGCAGTATTTT.

The chain employs TRBV5-6 and TRBJ1-1; D is perhaps TRBD1 (5 bases). CDR1 and CDR2 from the germline V gene are SGHDT and YYEEEE. Trimming removed 4 bases from V and 5 bases from J, with 9 bases in between. The CDR3 spans 12 residues. The CDR3 here is CASSRGDTEAFF. DNA for the CDR3: TGTGCCAGCAGCCGGGGGGATACTGAAGCTTTCTTT.

The chain carries TRBV6-6 and TRBJ1-2; D is undetermined. The CDR3 length is 15 residues. The germline V and J ends were trimmed by 7 bases and 1 base, with 16 bases remaining between them. Germline V gene data show CDR1 as MNHNY and CDR2 as SVGAGI (reference sequence). The CDR3 DNA is TGTGCCAGCAACGGACGGGAACAAAGTAACTATGGCTACACCTTC. The encoded protein is CASNGREQSNYGYTF.

The chain employs TRBV28 and TRBJ1-1; possible D gene TRBD1, 5 bases. The germline V and J ends were trimmed by 2 bases and 1 base, with 8 bases remaining between them. Germline CDR1 and CDR2: MDHEN and SYDVKM. The CDR3 covers 14 residues. Written as DNA, the CDR3 is TGTGCCAGCAGTTTACAGGGTCGGAACACTGAAGCTTTCTTT. Encoded protein: CASSLQGRNTEAFF.

The chain links TRBV28 to TRBJ2-1, with D possibly being TRBD1 (5 bases). CDR1 MDHEN and CDR2 SYDVKM come from the germline V gene. The CDR3 is made up of 15 amino acids. V was pared by 8 bases and J by 4 bases, with 18 bases between. CDR3 loop: CASVGEGAQYNEQFF. In DNA form, the CDR3 reads TGTGCCAGCGTGGGTGAAGGGGCCCAATACAATGAGCAGTTCTTC.

This clone came up a few times. The chain recombines TRBV29-1 with TRBJ1-2; D ambiguous. The germline CDR1 and CDR2 sequences are SQVTM and ANQGSEA. The CDR3 length is 13 residues. Trimming removed 4 bases from V and 6 bases from J, with 15 bases in between. The CDR3 nucleotides read TGCAGCGTTGGAAAAGAAGTCGAGGATGGCTACACCTTC. This translates into CSVGKEVEDGYTF.

The chain joins TRBV11-2 to TRBJ2-7, with 8 bases aligning to TRBD2. This CDR3 spans 14 amino acids. Germline CDR1 SGHAT, CDR2 FQNNGV. V shed 6 bases, J shed 2 bases, and the junction held 6 bases outside the gene matches. CDR3 sequence: CASRNIAGPYEQYF. The CDR3 region has the DNA TGTGCCAGCAGAAACATAGCGGGACCCTACGAGCAGTACTTC.

V gene TRBV19 combines with J gene TRBJ2-2; 10 bases are shared with TRBD2. Germline values: CDR1 LNHDA, CDR2 SQIVND (reference sequence). This CDR3 is built from 15 residues. J lost 3 bases, V lost 3 bases, and 1 base had no gene match. The CDR3 nucleotides are TGTGCCAGTAGTATTCTAGCGGGAGACACCGGGGAGCTGTTTTTT. Its translation: CASSILAGDTGELFF.

V gene TRBV30 combines with J gene TRBJ1-5, with D possibly being TRBD1 (6 bases). Deletions cut 4 bases from V and 9 bases from J, with 19 bases between. The V gene's germline CDR1 is GTSNPN and CDR2 SVGIG (reference sequence). This CDR3 region has 14 residues. This CDR3 reads CAWTGTGYRSPQHF. Here the CDR3 DNA reads TGTGCCTGGACGGGCACAGGGTACAGATCGCCCCAGCATTTT.

The chain combines TRBV28 with TRBJ2-1; tentative D call: TRBD2 (5 bases). The CDR3 totals 12 residues. Per germline, CDR1 MDHEN and CDR2 SYDVKM. The V end lost 7 bases, the J end lost 5 bases, and 9 bases lay between the germline ends. The CDR3 spells CASMRADNEQFF. CDR3 coding DNA: TGTGCCAGCATGAGGGCGGACAATGAGCAGTTCTTC.

CDR3 loop: CASSWGQLQETQYF. CDR3 in DNA: TGTGCCAGCAGCTGGGGACAGCTCCAAGAGACCCAGTACTTC. The genes are TRBV7-2 and TRBJ2-5; 7 bases line up with TRBD1. The CDR3 spans 14 residues. V gave up 4 bases and J gave up 1 base; unmatched junction bases: 3. Germline V gives CDR1 SGHTA, CDR2 FQGNSA.

This chain connects TRBV5-1 to TRBJ1-1; D may be TRBD1 (5 bases). Deletions cut 1 base from V and 1 base from J, with 11 bases between. This CDR3 comprises 15 residues. Per germline, CDR1 SGHRS and CDR2 YFSETQ. This CDR3 reads CASSLRSQANTEAFF. CDR3 nucleotides: TGCGCCAGCAGCTTGCGTTCACAGGCGAACACTGAAGCTTTCTTT.